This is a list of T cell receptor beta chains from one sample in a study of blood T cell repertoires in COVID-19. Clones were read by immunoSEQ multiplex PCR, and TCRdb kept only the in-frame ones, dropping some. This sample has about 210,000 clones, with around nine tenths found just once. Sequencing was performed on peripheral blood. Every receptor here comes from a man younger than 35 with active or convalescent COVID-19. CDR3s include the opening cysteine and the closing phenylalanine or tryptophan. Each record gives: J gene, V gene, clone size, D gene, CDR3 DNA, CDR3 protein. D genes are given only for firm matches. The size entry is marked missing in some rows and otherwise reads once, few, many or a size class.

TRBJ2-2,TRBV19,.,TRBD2,TGTGCCAGTAGTTGGGGACTAGCGAACACCGGGGAGCTGTTTTTT,CASSWGLANTGELFF
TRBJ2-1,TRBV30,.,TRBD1,TGTGCCTGGGGGACAGAGATAACCTACAATGAGCAGTTCTTC,CAWGTEITYNEQFF
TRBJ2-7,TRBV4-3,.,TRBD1,TGCGCCAGCAGCCAAGGGGACAGGGGAGCCTACGAGCAGTACTTC,CASSQGDRGAYEQYF
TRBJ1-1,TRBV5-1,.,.,TGCGCCAGCAGTCAGGAGGCGAGCACTGAAGCTTTCTTT,CASSQEASTEAFF
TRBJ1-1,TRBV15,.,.,TGTGCCACCAGCGATCTATGGAGAGGACAGACGAACACTGAAGCTTTCTTT,CATSDLWRGQTNTEAFF
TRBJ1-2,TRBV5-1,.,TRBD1,TGCGCCAGCAGCAGAGACAGGGTTGGCTATGGCTACACCTTC,CASSRDRVGYGYTF
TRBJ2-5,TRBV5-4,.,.,TGTGCCAGCAGCTTGGGTGGAGTTCAAGAGACCCAGTACTTC,CASSLGGVQETQYF
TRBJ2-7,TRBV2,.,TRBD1,TGTGCCAGCACCCCAACACCGGGACAGACCTACGAGCAGTACTTC,CASTPTPGQTYEQYF
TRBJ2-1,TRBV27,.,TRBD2,TGTGCCACCCGAAGAGCGGGAGGACCTTCCTACAATGAGCAGTTCTTC,CATRRAGGPSYNEQFF
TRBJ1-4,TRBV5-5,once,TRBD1,TGTGCCAGCAGCTTATCTTCAGGGGGCGATGAAAAACTGTTTTTT,CASSLSSGGDEKLFF
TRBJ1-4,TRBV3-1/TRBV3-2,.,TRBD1,TGTGCCAGCAGCCAAAGACCCGTAGGGCAGGGGGTTGAAAAACTGTTTTTT,CASSQRPVGQGVEKLFF
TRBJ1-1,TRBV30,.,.,TGTGCCTGGAGTCCCCGGGATGAAGCTTTCTTT,CAWSPRDEAFF
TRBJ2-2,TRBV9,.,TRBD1,TGTGCCAGCAGCGTAGGGACAGGGGGCGTTGGCGGGGAGCTGTTTTTT,CASSVGTGGVGGELFF
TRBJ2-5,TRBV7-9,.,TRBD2,TGTGCCAGCAGCCCGACGCCGGGACTAGCGGTGAACCAAGAGACCCAGTACTTC,CASSPTPGLAVNQETQYF
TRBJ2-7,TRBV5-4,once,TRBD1,TGTGCCAGCAGCGGACCCGACAGGGCCTACGAGCAGTACTTC,CASSGPDRAYEQYF
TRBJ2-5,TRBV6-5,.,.,TGTGCCAGCAGCGTCCGTCACGGGGAGACCCAGTACTTC,CASSVRHGETQYF
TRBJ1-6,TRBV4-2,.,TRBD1,TGTGCCAGCAGCCATGTACAGGGGGCGACCTATAATTCACCCCTCCACTTT,CASSHVQGATYNSPLHF
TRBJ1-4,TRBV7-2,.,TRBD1,TGTGCCAGCAGCTTTGGACAGGGGAACGAAAAACTGTTTTTT,CASSFGQGNEKLFF
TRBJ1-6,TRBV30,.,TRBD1,TGTGCCTGGAGGACCGGGACAGGAGTCTCACCCCTCCACTTT,CAWRTGTGVSPLHF
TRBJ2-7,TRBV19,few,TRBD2,TGTGCCAGTAGCCTTTTTCGCGGGGGAGGTTCAGAGCAGTACTTC,CASSLFRGGGSEQYF
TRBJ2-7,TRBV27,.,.,TGTGCCAGCAGTTTGGTGAGGGGGCCTAGCGACAACGAGCAGTACTTC,CASSLVRGPSDNEQYF
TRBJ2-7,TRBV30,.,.,TGTGCCTGGAGTGTAAGGTCTAGTTCTCAGCAGTACTTC,CAWSVRSSSQQYF
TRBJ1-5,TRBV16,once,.,TGTGCCAGCAGCCAATCGAGGGTGGGGCCCCAGCATTTT,CASSQSRVGPQHF
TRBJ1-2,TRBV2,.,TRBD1,TGTGCCAGCAGCCGGGACAGGGGCGTATATAACTATGGCTACACCTTC,CASSRDRGVYNYGYTF
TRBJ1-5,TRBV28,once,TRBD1,TGTGCCAGCAGTTTTCTGACAGGGGGCGGGAATCAGCCCCAGCATTTT,CASSFLTGGGNQPQHF
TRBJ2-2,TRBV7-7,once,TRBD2,TGTGCTAGCAGCTCCCCAGGGACTAGCGGGAGGACCGGGGAGCTGTTTTTT,CASSSPGTSGRTGELFF
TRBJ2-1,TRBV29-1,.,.,TGCAGCGCTGCGGGAAATGAGCAGTTCTTC,CSAAGNEQFF
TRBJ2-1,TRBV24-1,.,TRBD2,TGTGCCACCAGCGGTGGGACTAGCGGGAAGTACAATGAGCAGTTCTTC,CATSGGTSGKYNEQFF
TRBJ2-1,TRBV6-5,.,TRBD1,TGTGCCAGCAGTCGGGACAGGGGTCTTGAGCAGTTCTTC,CASSRDRGLEQFF
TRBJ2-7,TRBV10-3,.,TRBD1,TGTGCCATCACCGGGACAGGGTCCTCCTACGAGCAGTACTTC,CAITGTGSSYEQYF
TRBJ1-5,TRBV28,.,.,TGTGCCAGCAGTGTCGACAGTTCCAATCAGCCCCAGCATTTT,CASSVDSSNQPQHF
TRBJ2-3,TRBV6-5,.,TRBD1,TGTGCCAGCAGCGTCTCGGGCAGGGACAGAGATACGCAGTATTTT,CASSVSGRDRDTQYF
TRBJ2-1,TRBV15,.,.,TGTGCCACCAGCAGCTCGAGGCCCTACAATGAGCAGTTCTTC,CATSSSRPYNEQFF
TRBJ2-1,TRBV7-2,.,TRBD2,TGTGCCAGCAGCTTACCTCGGACTAGCGTGAGCTCCTACAATGAGCAGTTCTTC,CASSLPRTSVSSYNEQFF
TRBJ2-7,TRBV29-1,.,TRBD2,TGCAGCGGCGGGAGTTGGTACGAGCAGTACTTC,CSGGSWYEQYF
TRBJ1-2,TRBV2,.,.,TGTGCCAGCAGTTCCCCCGGGACACGGTACACCTTC,CASSSPGTRYTF
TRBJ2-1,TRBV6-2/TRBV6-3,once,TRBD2,TGTGCCAGCAGTTACTGGGTAGCGGGTATCAACAATGAGCAGTTCTTC,CASSYWVAGINNEQFF
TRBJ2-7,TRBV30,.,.,TGTGCCTGGGCAGGGATCTACGAGCAGTACTTC,CAWAGIYEQYF
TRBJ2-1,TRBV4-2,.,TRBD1,TGTGCCAGCAGCCATTGGACTGACAGGGGACTCCGGGAGTGGGGCTACAATGAGCAGTTCTTC,CASSHWTDRGLREWGYNEQFF
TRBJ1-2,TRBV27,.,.,TGTGCCAGCAGTTTCCAGGGGTCCGGCTACACCTTC,CASSFQGSGYTF
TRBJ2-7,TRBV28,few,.,TGTGCCAGCAGGGGTGCCCCTAACTCTTGGGCCTCCTACGAGCAGTACTTC,CASRGAPNSWASYEQYF
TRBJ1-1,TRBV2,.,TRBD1,TGTGCCAGCAGTGAAAACCCCTGGGGGACAGGGGGCACTGAAGCTTTCTTT,CASSENPWGTGGTEAFF
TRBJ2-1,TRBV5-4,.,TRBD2,TGTGCCAGCAGCTACACCCTTAGGGCGGGAGCCCACAATGAGCAGTTCTTC,CASSYTLRAGAHNEQFF
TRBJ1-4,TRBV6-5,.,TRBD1,TGTGCCAGCAGCCGCCAGGGGGCTAATGAAAAACTGTTTTTT,CASSRQGANEKLFF
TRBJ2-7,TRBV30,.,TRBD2,TGTGCCTGGGGGGTTGGCTGGACTAGCGGGTCTTCCTACGAGCAGTACTTC,CAWGVGWTSGSSYEQYF
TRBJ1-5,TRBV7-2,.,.,TGTGCCAGCAGCTTAGTACAGGACCCGCTGGGAAATCAGCCCCAGCATTTT,CASSLVQDPLGNQPQHF
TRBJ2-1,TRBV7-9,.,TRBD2,TGTGCCAGCAGCTCTAGGACTAGCGGGAGGGGTTACAATGAGCAGTTCTTC,CASSSRTSGRGYNEQFF
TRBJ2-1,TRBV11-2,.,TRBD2,TGTGCCAGCAGCTTTCGGCTAGCGGGAGTTTGGAATGAGCAGTTCTTC,CASSFRLAGVWNEQFF
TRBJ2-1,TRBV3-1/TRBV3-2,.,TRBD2,TGTGCCAGCAGCCAGGCACCGGGACTAGCGGGACCGGGCATCCGAAATGAGCAGTTCTTC,CASSQAPGLAGPGIRNEQFF
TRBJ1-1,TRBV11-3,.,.,TGTGCCAGCAGCTTAGGACAGAACACTGAAGCTTTCTTT,CASSLGQNTEAFF
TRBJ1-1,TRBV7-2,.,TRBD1,TGTGCCAGCAGCGCAGGACAGGCATTGAACACTGAAGCTTTCTTT,CASSAGQALNTEAFF
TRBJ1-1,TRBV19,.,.,TGTGCCAGTAGTATACTCCCAGGAGGTACTGAAGCTTTCTTT,CASSILPGGTEAFF
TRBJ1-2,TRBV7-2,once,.,TGTGCCAGCAGCTACGGACGGGCGGGAGGCTACACCTTC,CASSYGRAGGYTF
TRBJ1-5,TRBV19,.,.,TGTGCCAGTAAGTCGCGGTTCCATCAGCCCCAGCATTTT,CASKSRFHQPQHF
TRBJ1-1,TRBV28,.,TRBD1,TGTGCCAGCAGTGCCGCGGGACAGGGCAGCACTGAAGCTTTCTTT,CASSAAGQGSTEAFF
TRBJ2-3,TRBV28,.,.,TGTGCCAGCAGACGTCGAATGAGCGGGCGGAGAAGAAACACAGATACGCAGTATTTT,CASRRRMSGRRRNTDTQYF
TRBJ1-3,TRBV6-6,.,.,TGTGCCAGCAGTTACTTCCAGGCTGGAAACACCATATATTTT,CASSYFQAGNTIYF
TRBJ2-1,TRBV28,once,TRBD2,TGTGCCAGCAGGCGTAGCGGGAGCTTCTCCAATGAGCAGTTCTTC,CASRRSGSFSNEQFF